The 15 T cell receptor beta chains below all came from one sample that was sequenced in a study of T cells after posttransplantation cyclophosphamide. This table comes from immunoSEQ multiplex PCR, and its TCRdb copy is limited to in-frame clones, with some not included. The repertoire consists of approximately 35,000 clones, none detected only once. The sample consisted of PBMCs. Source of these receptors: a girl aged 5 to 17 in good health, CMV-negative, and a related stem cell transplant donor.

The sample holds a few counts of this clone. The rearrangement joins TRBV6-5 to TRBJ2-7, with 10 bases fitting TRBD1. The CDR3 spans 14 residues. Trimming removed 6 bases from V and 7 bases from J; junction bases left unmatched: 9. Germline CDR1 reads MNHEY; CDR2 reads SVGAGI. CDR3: CASRVGTGAREQYF. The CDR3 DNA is TGTGCCAGCAGGGTGGGGACAGGGGCGAGAGAGCAGTACTTC.

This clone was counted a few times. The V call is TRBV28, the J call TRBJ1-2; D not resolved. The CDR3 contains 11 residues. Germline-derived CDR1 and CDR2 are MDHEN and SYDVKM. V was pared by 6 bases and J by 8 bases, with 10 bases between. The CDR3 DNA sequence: TGTGCCAGCAGACGGGGAGTGGGCTACACCTTC. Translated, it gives CASRRGVGYTF.

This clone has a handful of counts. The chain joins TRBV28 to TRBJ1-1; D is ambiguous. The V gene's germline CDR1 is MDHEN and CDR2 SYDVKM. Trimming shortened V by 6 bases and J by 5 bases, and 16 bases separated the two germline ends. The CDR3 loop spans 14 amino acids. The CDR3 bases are TGTGCCAGCAGCAAAACCTTGCGGGCGACTGAAGCTTTCTTT. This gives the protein CASSKTLRATEAFF.

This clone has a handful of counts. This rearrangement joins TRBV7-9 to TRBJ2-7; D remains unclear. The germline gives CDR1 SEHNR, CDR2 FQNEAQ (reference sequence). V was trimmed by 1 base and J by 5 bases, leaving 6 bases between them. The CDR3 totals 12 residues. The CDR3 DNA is TGTGCCAGCAGCTTAGGGCCAAACGAGCAGTACTTC. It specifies CASSLGPNEQYF. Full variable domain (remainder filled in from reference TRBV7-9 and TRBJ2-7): DTGVSQNPRHKITKRGQNVTFRCDPISEHNRLYWYRQTLGQGPEFLTYFQNEAQLEKSRLLSDRFSAERPKGSFSTLEIQRTEQGDSAMYLCASSLGPNEQYFGPGTRLTVT.

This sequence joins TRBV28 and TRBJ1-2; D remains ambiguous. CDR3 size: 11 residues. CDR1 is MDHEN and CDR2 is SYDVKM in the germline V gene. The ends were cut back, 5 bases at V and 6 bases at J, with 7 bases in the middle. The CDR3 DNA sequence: TGTGCCAGCAGTAGGAGGGATGGCTACACCTTC. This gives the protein CASSRRDGYTF.

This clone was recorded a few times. In nucleotides, the CDR3 is TGTGCCTGGAGTGTCCGCACCGGGACAGGGGACGAGCAGTACTTC. Residues: CAWSVRTGTGDEQYF. The chain uses TRBV30 and TRBJ2-7, with TRBD1 matching over 10 bases. CDR3 size: 15 residues. V lost 0 bases to trimming and J lost 5 bases; unmatched junction nucleotides: 7. Germline-derived CDR1 and CDR2 are GTSNPN and SVGIG (reference sequence).

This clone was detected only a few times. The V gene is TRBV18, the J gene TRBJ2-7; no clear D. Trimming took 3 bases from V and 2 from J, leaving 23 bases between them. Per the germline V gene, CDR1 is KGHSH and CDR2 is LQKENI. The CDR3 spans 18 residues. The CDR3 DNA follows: TGTGCCAGCTCACCCGACCAGCCAGCCCCAGGTCTTACCTACGAGCAGTACTTC. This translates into CASSPDQPAPGLTYEQYF.

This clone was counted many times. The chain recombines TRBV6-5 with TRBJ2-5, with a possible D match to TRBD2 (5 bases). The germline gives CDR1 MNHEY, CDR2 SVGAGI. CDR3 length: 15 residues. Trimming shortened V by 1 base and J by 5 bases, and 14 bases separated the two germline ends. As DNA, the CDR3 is TGTGCCAGCAGTTACTATGGGGAGTCCCGGGAGACCCAGTACTTC. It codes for CASSYYGESRETQYF.

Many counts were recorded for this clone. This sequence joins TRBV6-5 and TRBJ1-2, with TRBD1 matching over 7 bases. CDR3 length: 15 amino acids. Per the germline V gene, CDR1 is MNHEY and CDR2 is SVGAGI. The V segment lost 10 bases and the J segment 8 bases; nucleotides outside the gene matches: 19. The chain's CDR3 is CAISTPGKGARGYTF. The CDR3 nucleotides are TGTGCCATCTCAACCCCGGGAAAGGGGGCGCGGGGCTACACCTTC.

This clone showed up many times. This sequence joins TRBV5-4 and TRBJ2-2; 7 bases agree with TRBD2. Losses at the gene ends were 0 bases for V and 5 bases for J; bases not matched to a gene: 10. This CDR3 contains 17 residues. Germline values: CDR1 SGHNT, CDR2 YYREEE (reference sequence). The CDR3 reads CASSLAFGGIRTGELFF. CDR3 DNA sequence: TGTGCCAGCAGCTTGGCGTTCGGGGGGATTCGGACCGGGGAGCTGTTTTTT. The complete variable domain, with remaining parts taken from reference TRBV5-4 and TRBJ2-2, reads ETGVTQSPTHLIKTRGQQVTLRCSSQSGHNTVSWYQQALGQGPQFIFQYYREEENGRGNFPPRFSGLQFPNYSSELNVNALELDDSALYLCASSLAFGGIRTGELFFGEGSRLTVL.

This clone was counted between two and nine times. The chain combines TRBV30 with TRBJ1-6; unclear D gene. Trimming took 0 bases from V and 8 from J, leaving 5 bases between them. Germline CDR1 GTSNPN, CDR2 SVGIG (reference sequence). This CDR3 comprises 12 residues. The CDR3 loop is CAWSVAYSPLHF. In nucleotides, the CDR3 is TGTGCCTGGAGTGTAGCGTATTCACCCCTCCACTTT.

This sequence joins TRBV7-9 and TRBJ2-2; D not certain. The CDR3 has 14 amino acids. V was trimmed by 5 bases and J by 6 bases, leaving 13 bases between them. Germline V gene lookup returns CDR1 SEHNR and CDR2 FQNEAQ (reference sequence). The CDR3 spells CASSRFDSAGELFF. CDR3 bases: TGTGCCAGCAGCCGGTTCGATTCGGCCGGGGAGCTGTTTTTT.

The CDR3 DNA reads TGTGCCAGCAGCTTAGGTGAGGGGGCCACAGATACGCAGTATTTT. This gives the protein CASSLGEGATDTQYF. V and J are TRBV7-7 and TRBJ2-3; 7 nucleotides align to TRBD1. CDR3 length: 15 amino acids. Germline values: CDR1 SSHAT, CDR2 FNYEAQ (reference sequence). Trimming cost V 1 base and J 2 bases; bases outside gene matches: 3.

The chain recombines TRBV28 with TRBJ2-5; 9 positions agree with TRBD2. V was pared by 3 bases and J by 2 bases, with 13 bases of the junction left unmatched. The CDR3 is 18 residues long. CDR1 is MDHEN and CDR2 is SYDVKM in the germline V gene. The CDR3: CASSFLAGGFSLQETQYF. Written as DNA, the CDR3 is TGTGCCAGCAGTTTCTTGGCGGGGGGGTTTAGTCTACAAGAGACCCAGTACTTC.

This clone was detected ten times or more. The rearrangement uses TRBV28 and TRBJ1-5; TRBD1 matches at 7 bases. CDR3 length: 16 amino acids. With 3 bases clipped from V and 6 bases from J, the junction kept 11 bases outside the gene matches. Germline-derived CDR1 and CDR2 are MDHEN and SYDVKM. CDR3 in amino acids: CASSLIGGQSPQPQHF. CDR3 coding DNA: TGTGCCAGCAGTTTGATAGGGGGACAGTCTCCTCAGCCCCAGCATTTT.